Below are 21 T cell receptor beta chains sequenced from a single sample in a study of cytomegalovirus exposure and HLA in healthy donors. PCR used 60 Vbeta primers and 13 Jbeta primers. Sequencing used immunoSEQ multiplex PCR; TCRdb keeps in-frame clones, though not all of them. The table has 150,000 to 200,000 clones, about 80% seen once. The sequenced sample was PBMCs. These TCRs come from a man younger than 35 in good health and CMV-seronegative.

CDR3 coding DNA: TGTGCCAGCAGCCCTAAATCCCGCCTAGCGGGTAAGAATGAGCAGTTCTTC. Translation: CASSPKSRLAGKNEQFF. The chain uses TRBV2 and TRBJ2-1; TRBD2 matches 8 bases. V lost 6 bases, J lost 7 bases, and 17 bases stayed unmatched. The CDR3 has 17 amino acids. Per germline, CDR1 SNHLY and CDR2 FYNNEI.

The CDR3 DNA sequence: TGTGCCAGCAGCGACGGGGGTGGAATTGGCGGCTACACCTTC. Residues: CASSDGGGIGGYTF. The rearrangement links TRBV9 to TRBJ1-2; weak D call: TRBD1 (5 bases). Trimming took off 3 bases at V and 8 bases at J, with 17 bases between the two ends. The V gene's germline CDR1 is SGDLS and CDR2 YYNGEE. CDR3 length: 14 amino acids.

The rearrangement joins TRBV7-9 to TRBJ1-5, with 8 bases fitting TRBD1. V was pared by 3 bases and J by 2 bases, with 9 bases of the junction left unmatched. The CDR3 spans 17 residues. CDR1 and CDR2 from the germline V gene are SEHNR and FQNEAQ (reference sequence). CDR3 in DNA: TGTGCCAGCAGCTTTGGGACAGGCCCTATGGGCAATCAGCCCCAGCATTTT. Translating gives CASSFGTGPMGNQPQHF.

The rearrangement links TRBV2 to TRBJ1-2; 9 bases agree with TRBD1. The CDR3 has 13 amino acids. Looked up from germline, CDR1 is SNHLY and CDR2 is FYNNEI. V was clipped by 8 bases and J by 3 bases; unmatched bases: 4. This CDR3 reads CASGQGFHYGYTF. The CDR3 region has the DNA TGTGCCAGCGGACAGGGGTTCCACTATGGCTACACCTTC. The full variable domain, rest sourced from reference TRBV2 and TRBJ1-2, is EPEVTQTPSHQVTQMGQEVILRCVPISNHLYFYWYRQILGQKVEFLVSFYNNEISEKSEIFDDQFSVERPDGSNFTLKIRSTKLEDSAMYFCASGQGFHYGYTFGSGTRLTVV.

This clone was detected a few times. The rearrangement joins TRBV19 to TRBJ2-7; 10 nucleotides line up with TRBD2. The V and J ends lost 6 bases and 2 bases, in that order; junction bases with no gene match: 13. Germline CDR1 and CDR2: LNHDA and SQIVND (reference sequence). The CDR3 covers 17 residues. This CDR3 is CASSWASGSLPTYEQYF. The CDR3 DNA sequence: TGTGCCAGTAGCTGGGCTAGCGGGAGTCTTCCTACCTACGAGCAGTACTTC.

The chain couples TRBV9 to TRBJ2-5; 7 bases are shared with TRBD1. This CDR3 contains 17 residues. Germline CDR1 is SGDLS and CDR2 is YYNGEE. V shed 0 bases, J shed 3 bases, and the junction held 11 bases outside the gene matches. Here the CDR3 reads CASSVERGRGLKETQYF. As DNA, the CDR3 is TGTGCCAGCAGCGTAGAAAGGGGCAGGGGGTTAAAAGAGACCCAGTACTTC.

The chain is built from TRBV6-6 and TRBJ1-1; weak D call: TRBD1 (6 bases). Trimming shortened V by 6 bases and J by 0 bases, and 11 bases separated the two germline ends. The CDR3 is 14 residues long. Germline CDR1 and CDR2: MNHNY and SVGAGI (reference sequence). This chain's CDR3 is CASRKGQMNTEAFF. The CDR3 coding sequence is TGTGCCAGCAGGAAAGGACAGATGAACACTGAAGCTTTCTTT.

The CDR3 loop is CASSLSQSEAFF. CDR3 in DNA: TGCGCCAGCAGCTTGTCTCAGTCTGAAGCTTTCTTT. The chain combines TRBV5-1 with TRBJ1-1; D unresolved. The CDR3 spans 12 residues. V was trimmed by 1 base and J by 6 bases, leaving 7 bases between them. Looked up from germline, CDR1 is SGHRS and CDR2 is YFSETQ.

J is TRBJ2-7 and V is TRBV9; 7 nucleotides agree with TRBD1. The junction had 9 bases not matched to a gene; V was cut back by 0 bases and J by 3 bases. Germline V lookup: CDR1 SGDLS, CDR2 YYNGEE. The CDR3 covers 16 residues. As DNA, the CDR3 is TGTGCCAGCAGCGTAGAGGCCCGGGGACAGTTCTACGAGCAGTACTTC. It specifies CASSVEARGQFYEQYF.

J is TRBJ1-5 and V is TRBV30; D possibly corresponds to TRBD1 (6 bases). CDR3 size: 14 residues. Per germline, CDR1 GTSNPN and CDR2 SVGIG (reference sequence). The germline V and J ends were trimmed by 1 base and 3 bases, with 10 bases remaining between them. For the CDR3, the DNA is TGTGCCTGGAGTGGGACAGCTAACAATCAGCCCCAGCATTTT. As protein: CAWSGTANNQPQHF.

The CDR3 nucleotides are TGTGCCAGCAGCTTGGCGGAGGCGGGAAGGTACGAGCAGTACTTC. The encoded protein is CASSLAEAGRYEQYF. The V gene is TRBV5-6, the J gene TRBJ2-5; weak D call: TRBD2 (6 bases). The end of the DNA fits TRBJ2-7 better, so the J call may be wrong. Germline CDR1 SGHDT, CDR2 YYEEEE. This CDR3 contains 15 residues.

This chain joins TRBV7-2 and TRBJ1-1; D is undetermined. The CDR3 extends over 13 amino acids. Germline V lookup: CDR1 SGHTA, CDR2 FQGNSA. Trimming took off 4 bases at V and 5 bases at J, with 11 bases between the two ends. The CDR3 DNA reads TGTGCCAGCAGCTCAAACGGGGTTACTGAAGCTTTCTTT. Translated, it gives CASSSNGVTEAFF.

The chain links TRBV6-5 to TRBJ2-5; 8 bases are shared with TRBD2. Gene TRBJ2-7 matches the end of the DNA better, so the J call may be wrong. The CDR3 consists of 15 residues. Germline values: CDR1 MNHEY, CDR2 SVGAGI. The CDR3 reads CASSPSGSGSYEQYF. Here the CDR3 DNA reads TGTGCCAGCAGTCCCAGCGGGAGTGGGTCCTACGAGCAGTACTTC.

This clone was detected a few times. The V gene is TRBV4-2, the J gene TRBJ2-7; 7 nucleotides line up with TRBD1. V lost 4 bases and J lost 2; bases outside the gene matches: 8. The CDR3 runs 15 residues. CDR1 is LGHNA, CDR2 YNFKEQ, per germline. The CDR3 sequence is CASSPRQGPTYEQYF. CDR3 in DNA: TGTGCCAGCAGCCCTCGACAGGGCCCGACCTACGAGCAGTACTTC.

The chain recombines TRBV27 with TRBJ1-6, with 7 bases fitting TRBD1. Germline CDR1 reads MNHEY; CDR2 reads SMNVEV (reference sequence). V gave up 7 bases and J gave up 6 bases; unmatched junction bases: 6. The CDR3 covers 14 residues. CDR3 in amino acids: CASTPGTANSPLHF. The CDR3 DNA follows: TGTGCCAGCACCCCCGGGACAGCTAATTCACCCCTCCACTTT.

This clone appeared a few times. The V call is TRBV7-2, the J call TRBJ2-5, with D maybe TRBD1 (5 bases). Deletions cut 3 bases from V and 1 base from J, with 15 bases between. This CDR3 is built from 16 residues. Germline lookup yields CDR1 SGHTA and CDR2 FQGNSA. The CDR3 DNA is TGTGCCAGCAGCTTGTCAGGGCGAGCGCTCCAAGAGACCCAGTACTTC. Its translation: CASSLSGRALQETQYF.

This chain connects TRBV5-1 to TRBJ1-5; 10 bases match TRBD1. With V trimmed by 0 bases and J by 6 bases, 3 bases remained unmatched. The CDR3 loop spans 15 amino acids. Germline V CDR1 and CDR2: SGHRS, YFSETQ. The CDR3 DNA sequence: TGCGCCAGCAGCTTGGGGACAGGGGGAATTCAGCCCCAGCATTTT. This sequence encodes CASSLGTGGIQPQHF.

A word on this clone: Other DNA sequences in the same sample also yield this CDR3. The chain has TRBV2 and TRBJ2-7; TRBD1 might be the D (5 bases). V was shortened by 4 bases and J by 4 bases, with 8 bases between the two germline ends. Germline V CDR1 and CDR2: SNHLY, FYNNEI. The CDR3 has 12 amino acids. CDR3 nucleotides: TGTGCCAGCAGTGGCCAGGGATACGAGCAGTACTTC. Translating gives CASSGQGYEQYF.

The CDR3 region is CASSPSGFGTDTQYF. CDR3 nucleotides: TGTGCCAGCAGCCCGAGCGGGTTCGGTACAGATACGCAGTATTTT. V is TRBV7-2 and J is TRBJ2-3; a possible D gene is TRBD2 (6 bases). The V end was cut by 5 bases, the J end by 3 bases, with 15 bases between. CDR1 is SGHTA and CDR2 is FQGNSA in the germline V gene. This CDR3 comprises 15 residues. Full variable domain (remainder filled in from reference TRBV7-2 and TRBJ2-3): GAGVSQSPSNKVTEKGKDVELRCDPISGHTALYWYRQSLGQGLEFLIYFQGNSAPDKSGLPSDRFSAERTGGSVSTLTIQRTQQEDSAVYLCASSPSGFGTDTQYFGPGTRLTVL.

The genes are TRBV27 and TRBJ1-2; TRBD1 is a possible D gene (6 bases). The CDR3 has 14 residues. Trimming removed 4 bases at V and 4 bases at J, with 13 bases between. Germline V lookup: CDR1 MNHEY, CDR2 SMNVEV (reference sequence). CDR3 sequence: CASSYRGRGYGYTF. For the CDR3, the DNA is TGTGCCAGCAGTTATCGGGGCAGGGGCTATGGCTACACCTTC.

The chain couples TRBV6-1 to TRBJ1-1; TRBD1 agrees at 11 bases. V dropped 6 bases and J dropped 4; count of bases not matched to a gene: 4. From germline, CDR1 is MNHNS and CDR2 SASEGT. This CDR3 is 14 amino acids long. The CDR3 protein is CASSFGTGGTEAFF. Here the CDR3 DNA reads TGTGCCAGCAGCTTCGGGACAGGGGGCACTGAAGCTTTCTTT.